These T cell receptor beta chains were read from a single sample in a study of blood T cells in healthy people across ages. From the 5' RACE reads, TCRdb called clonotypes with MiXCR, one entry per CDR3 protein. Altogether fewer than 1,000,000 distinct CDR3 sequences are present, around half being singletons, with the ten largest covering about a sixth. Source material: blood. These receptors were collected from a man aged 80 or over in good health. Both conserved end residues are part of each CDR3. Clone size, where shown, is once, few, many, or a class for clones that have expanded.

TRBJ2-7	many	TRBV28	CASSLLAGDSYEQYF
TRBJ1-6	NA	TRBV28	CASSVRGDTSLHF
TRBJ2-3	NA	TRBV9	CASSVGFIGSADTQYF
TRBJ2-3	few	TRBV5-1	CASSGGLNTDTQYF
TRBJ2-1	few	TRBV10-3	CAISLTGPNEQFF
TRBJ1-3	NA	TRBV12-3/TRBV12-4	CASSTSGNTIYF
TRBJ2-3	few	TRBV5-1	CASSVSGIRTDTQYF
TRBJ2-1	once	TRBV29-1	CSVVIDPLVNEQFF
TRBJ2-7	once	TRBV27	CASWTSGTYEQYF
TRBJ1-6	NA	TRBV6-1	CASSEPQGANSPLHF
TRBJ2-7	many	TRBV15	CATSRVPGGSYEQYF
TRBJ2-7	NA	TRBV3-1	CASSQTQTHSYEQYF
TRBJ2-7	NA	TRBV18	CASSPPGAYMAYEQYF
TRBJ1-1	few	TRBV29-1	CSAGQLNTEAFF
TRBJ2-3	NA	TRBV25-1	CASSGTGTASTDTQYF
TRBJ2-7	many	TRBV6-6	CASTRTSSFPYEQYF
TRBJ2-5	NA	TRBV12-3/TRBV12-4	CASSINRDLKIETQYF